The next 20 T cell receptor beta chains were all read from a single sample in a study of T cells in localized non-small cell lung cancer. Profiling relied on immunoSEQ multiplex PCR, and the TCRdb table lists in-frame clones only, not all of them. The sample gives about 23,000 clones, 85% to 90% of which show up once; 13% is in the top ten. This material consisted of peripheral blood, taken before any cancer treatment. These receptors were obtained from a male donor at least 60 years old with stage I lung adenocarcinoma.

This clone was seen only a few times. The chain has TRBV6-1 and TRBJ2-1; TRBD2 matches 13 bases. V lost 4 bases and J lost 3; bases outside the gene matches: 0. CDR1 and CDR2 (germline): MNHNS, SASEGT. The CDR3 runs 15 residues. The CDR3 is CASSGLAGGYNEQFF. For the CDR3, the DNA is TGTGCCAGCAGTGGACTAGCGGGAGGCTACAATGAGCAGTTCTTC.

The chain recombines TRBV11-3 with TRBJ2-2; D unresolved. This CDR3 has 13 residues. The ends were cut back, 1 base at V and 3 bases at J, with 3 bases in the middle. The germline gives CDR1 SGHNT, CDR2 YENEEA. This CDR3 is CASSLVDTGELFF. The CDR3, as DNA: TGTGCCAGCAGCTTAGTCGACACCGGGGAGCTGTTTTTT.

The gene calls are TRBV28 and TRBJ1-1; D gene unclear. Germline CDR1 MDHEN, CDR2 SYDVKM. The CDR3 extends over 11 amino acids. V lost 8 bases and J lost 5, with 9 bases in between. CDR3 DNA: TGTGCCAGCGAAGAGAATACTGAAGCTTTCTTT. The encoded protein is CASEENTEAFF.

The genes are TRBV21-1 and TRBJ1-2; the DNA was not used to check the table's D call, TRBD1. TRBV21-1 is annotated as a pseudogene. This CDR3 is 11 amino acids long. Here the CDR3 reads CGAILLYGYTF. DNA of the CDR3: TGTGGGGCCATATTATTGTATGGCTACACCTTC.

This chain joins TRBV29-1 and TRBJ1-3; D might be TRBD1 (5 bases). Germline V gene data show CDR1 as SQVTM and CDR2 as ANQGSEA. V lost 7 bases and J lost 0, with 7 bases in between. There are 12 residues in the CDR3. The CDR3 protein is CSGGSSGNTIYF. Here the CDR3 DNA reads TGCAGCGGGGGGAGCTCTGGAAACACCATATATTTT.

CDR3 DNA: TGTGCCAGCAGCCGGACCGCCCGAGGGTACGAGCAGTACTTC. Translation gives CASSRTARGYEQYF. This chain uses TRBV5-8 with TRBJ2-7; TRBD2 might be the D (5 bases). Per germline, CDR1 SGHTS and CDR2 YDEGEE. The CDR3 runs to 14 residues. Trimming took 4 bases from V and 4 from J, leaving 15 bases between them.

The table lists this clone with a few counts. The rearrangement links TRBV5-8 to TRBJ1-5; D is undetermined. Trimming removed 3 bases at V and 5 bases at J, with 21 bases between. The germline V gene encodes CDR1 SGHTS and CDR2 YDEGEE. The CDR3 spans 17 residues. CDR3: CASSSLPRHYKDQPQHF. As DNA, the CDR3 is TGTGCCAGCAGCTCCCTACCTCGACATTACAAAGATCAGCCCCAGCATTTT.

The J gene is TRBJ2-1, the V gene TRBV5-6; 11 positions match TRBD1. The CDR3 is made up of 19 amino acids. The ends lost 0 bases at V and 5 bases at J; junction bases unmatched: 13. CDR1 and CDR2 (germline): SGHDT, YYEEEE. The CDR3 DNA is TGTGCCAGCAGCTTGGACGTCTTGGTTCGGACAGGGGGCCACAATGAGCAGTTCTTC. This encodes CASSLDVLVRTGGHNEQFF.

The V and J genes are TRBV9 and TRBJ2-1; a weak D match, TRBD1 (5 bases). CDR3 length equals 14 residues. V was cut by 3 bases and J by 13 bases, with 20 bases left in between. CDR1 is SGDLS and CDR2 is YYNGEE in the germline V gene. In DNA, the CDR3 is TGTGCCAGCAGCGCCACCGATAGGGGAAGTTTTCAGTTCTTC. This translates into CASSATDRGSFQFF. The full variable domain, with the rest looked up from reference TRBV9 and TRBJ2-1, is DSGVTQTPKHLITATGQRVTLRCSPRSGDLSVYWYQQSLDQGLQFLIQYYNGEERAKGNILERFSAQQFPDLHSELNLSSLELGDSALYFCASSATDRGSFQFFGPGTRLTVL.

This chain connects TRBV7-9 to TRBJ1-2; possible D gene TRBD1, 5 bases. V lost 3 bases and J lost 6, with 11 bases in between. The germline CDR1 and CDR2 sequences are SEHNR and FQNEAQ (reference sequence). This CDR3 region has 13 residues. CDR3: CASSFGAGDGYTF. In nucleotides, the CDR3 is TGTGCCAGCAGCTTCGGTGCGGGGGATGGCTACACCTTC.

The chain employs TRBV18 and TRBJ2-5; D possibly corresponds to TRBD1 (5 bases). Trimming removed 2 bases at V and 7 bases at J, with 14 bases between. The V gene's germline CDR1 is KGHSH and CDR2 LQKENI. The CDR3 is 14 residues long. CDR3 loop: CASSPSEGVRTQYF. CDR3 DNA: TGTGCCAGCTCACCATCGGAAGGGGTGAGGACCCAGTACTTC. Full variable domain (rest looked up from reference TRBV18 and TRBJ2-5): NAGVMQNPRHLVRRRGQEARLRCSPMKGHSHVYWYRQLPEEGLKFMVYLQKENIIDESGMPKERFSAEFPKEGPSILRIQQVVRGDSAAYFCASSPSEGVRTQYFGPGTRLLVL.

V is TRBV6-1 and J is TRBJ2-5; D may be TRBD2 (7 bases). The CDR3 has 16 amino acids. The germline V and J ends were trimmed by 0 bases and 4 bases, with 15 bases remaining between them. Germline V lookup: CDR1 MNHNS, CDR2 SASEGT. CDR3 nucleotide sequence: TGTGCCAGCAGTGAAGCGGGGCGGGGGCAACCAGAGACCCAGTACTTC. Translation: CASSEAGRGQPETQYF.

The chain combines TRBV19 with TRBJ1-1; D call uncertain. CDR3 length: 12 residues. V was trimmed by 5 bases and J by 0 bases, leaving 4 bases between them. Per the germline V gene, CDR1 is LNHDA and CDR2 is SQIVND (reference sequence). The CDR3 bases are TGTGCCAGTAGTCCGATGAACACTGAAGCTTTCTTT. It specifies CASSPMNTEAFF.

A remark on this clone: The germline gene is not matched at one end of the junction; a read error may be the cause. This sample also contains other DNA sequences that code for the same CDR3. The CDR3 loop reads CASQPGPQNQPQHF. In nucleotides, the CDR3 is TGTGCCAGTCAGCCGGGACCGCAAAATCAGCCTCAGCATTTT. This chain uses TRBV28 with TRBJ1-5; D is perhaps TRBD1 (5 bases). This CDR3 has 14 residues. Looked up from germline, CDR1 is MDHEN and CDR2 is SYDVKM.

The V and J genes are TRBV7-6 and TRBJ2-5; no clear D gene. The CDR3 extends over 13 amino acids. In germline, CDR1 is SGHVS, CDR2 FNYEAQ. V was trimmed by 1 base and J by 5 bases, leaving 8 bases between them. DNA for the CDR3: TGTGCCAGCAGCTTAGGAAGGGTTGAGACCCAGTACTTC. It translates to CASSLGRVETQYF.

This clone was seen only once. The CDR3 region is CASSLFGTVNTEAFF. Written as DNA, the CDR3 is TGTGCCAGTAGCCTCTTCGGGACAGTTAACACTGAAGCTTTCTTT. The chain is built from TRBV19 and TRBJ1-1; TRBD1 aligns across 7 bases. CDR1 and CDR2 from the germline V gene are LNHDA and SQIVND (reference sequence). Germline trimming cut 6 bases from V and 2 bases from J; bases unmatched to any gene: 9. CDR3 length: 15 residues. Using reference TRBV19 and TRBJ1-1 for the parts outside the CDR3, the full variable domain is DGGITQSPKYLFRKEGQNVTLSCEQNLNHDAMYWYRQDPGQGLRLIYYSQIVNDFQKGDIAEGYSVSREKKESFPLTVTSAQKNPTAFYLCASSLFGTVNTEAFFGQGTRLTVV.

This rearrangement joins TRBV4-1 to TRBJ1-4; 10 bases fit TRBD1. Germline lookup yields CDR1 MGHRA and CDR2 YSYEKL. This CDR3 comprises 19 residues. J was trimmed by 0 bases and V by 2 bases; bases with no gene match: 9. CDR3 coding DNA: TGCGCCAGCAGCCAAACCTGGACAGGGGGAGCAGCAACTAATGAAAAACTGTTTTTT. This sequence encodes CASSQTWTGGAATNEKLFF.

This clone was counted once. The chain couples TRBV27 to TRBJ2-7; TRBD1 matches at 11 bases. This CDR3 is 14 amino acids long. Trimming removed 6 bases from V and 7 bases from J; junction bases left unmatched: 8. Germline assignment: CDR1 MNHEY and CDR2 SMNVEV (reference sequence). The CDR3 nucleotides read TGTGCCAGCAGCCCGGACAGGGGGCCGAATGAGCAGTACTTC. Translation gives CASSPDRGPNEQYF.

The CDR3 sequence: CASSFLQGEAGELFF. The CDR3 region has the DNA TGCGCCAGCAGCTTTTTACAGGGGGAGGCCGGGGAGCTGTTTTTT. This sequence joins TRBV5-1 and TRBJ2-2, with 8 bases identical to TRBD1. This CDR3 has 15 residues. The V gene's germline CDR1 is SGHRS and CDR2 YFSETQ. The V gene end was trimmed by 2 bases and the J gene end by 6 bases; junction bases not matched to a gene: 6.

The DNA of the CDR3 is TGTGCCAGCAGCTTTCTTGTCGGGGAGCTGTTTTTT. Translated, it gives CASSFLVGELFF. The chain is built from TRBV11-1 and TRBJ2-2, with D uncertain. V was pared by 3 bases and J by 7 bases, with 6 bases between. Germline lookup yields CDR1 SGHAT and CDR2 FQDESV (reference sequence). This CDR3 region has 12 residues.